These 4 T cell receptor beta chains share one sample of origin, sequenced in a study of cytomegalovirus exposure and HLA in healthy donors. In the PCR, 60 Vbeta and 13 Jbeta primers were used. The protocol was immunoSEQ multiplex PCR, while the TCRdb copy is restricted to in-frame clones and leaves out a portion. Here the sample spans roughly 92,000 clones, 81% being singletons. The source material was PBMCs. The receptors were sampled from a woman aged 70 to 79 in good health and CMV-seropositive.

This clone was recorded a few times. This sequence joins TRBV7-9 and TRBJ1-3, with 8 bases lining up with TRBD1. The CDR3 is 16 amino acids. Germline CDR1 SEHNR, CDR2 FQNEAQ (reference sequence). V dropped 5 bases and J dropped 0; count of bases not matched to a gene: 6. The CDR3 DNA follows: TGTGCCAGCAGCATTTGGACAGGGCTCTCTGGAAACACCATATATTTT. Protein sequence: CASSIWTGLSGNTIYF.

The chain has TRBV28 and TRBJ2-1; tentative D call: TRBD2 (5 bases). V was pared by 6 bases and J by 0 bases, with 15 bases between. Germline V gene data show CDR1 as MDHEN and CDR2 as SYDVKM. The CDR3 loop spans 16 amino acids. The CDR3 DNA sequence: TGTGCCAGCAGCTCCGGGGAAGGAGTCTCCTACAATGAGCAGTTCTTC. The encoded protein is CASSSGEGVSYNEQFF.

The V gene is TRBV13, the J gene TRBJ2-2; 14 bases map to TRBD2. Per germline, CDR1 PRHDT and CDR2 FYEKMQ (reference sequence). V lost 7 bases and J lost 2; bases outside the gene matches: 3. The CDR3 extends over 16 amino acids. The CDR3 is CASIGTSGRNTGELFF. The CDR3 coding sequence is TGTGCCAGCATCGGGACTAGCGGGAGAAACACCGGGGAGCTGTTTTTT.

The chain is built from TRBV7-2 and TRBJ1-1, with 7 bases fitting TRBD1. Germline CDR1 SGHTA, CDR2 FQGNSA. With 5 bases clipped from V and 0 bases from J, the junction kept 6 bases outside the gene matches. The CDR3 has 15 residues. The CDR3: CASSPRTGLNTEAFF. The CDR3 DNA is TGTGCCAGCAGCCCCCGGACAGGTTTGAACACTGAAGCTTTCTTT.